The clone carrying this T cell receptor beta chain has just a few counts. Its antigen remains unidentified. Trimming pared 2 bases from V and 4 bases from J, leaving 7 bases between. CDR3 length equals 13 residues. TCRdb re-analysed the reads in MiXCR, keeping a single row per CDR3 protein. The sample has approximately 590,000 distinct CDR3 sequences, roughly 42% seen once. The data derive from a study of T cell repertoires in cytomegalovirus infection. Study overall: Both recently identified HLA-C-restricted and well-studied HLA-B-restricted CMV epitopes were used in the study. In public TCR beta signatures, there were indications of both CMV infection and matching HLA type.

Study observations and caveats: Adding up the frequency of public TCR beta families identified people who carried CMV plus the relevant HLA.

The sequence came from a human donor in good health (CMV status not recorded). Some clones in this sample may be carry-over from other donors' samples. Sample: cultured PBMCs, taken from culture after CMV antigen stimulation. The chain recombines TRBV12-3 or TRBV12-4 with TRBJ2-3; D unresolved. CDR3 bases: TGTGCCAGCAGTTTATCCCTTTCAGATACGCAGTATTTT. Its translation is CASSLSLSDTQYF.